This T cell receptor (beta chain) was found in a study of blood T cells in healthy people across ages. Whole-study findings and limits: Per-million-T-cell TCR beta diversity fell roughly linearly with age.

Note on this clonotype: No antigen is known for it.

Germline V gene sequence: CDR1 MGHDK, CDR2 SYGVNS. This CDR3 has 14 residues. The ends lost 2 bases at V and 8 bases at J; junction bases unmatched: 7. A sample-barcoded 5' primer and a J-beta primer mix were used in a second PCR of roughly 7 to 11 cycles. Using its own MiXCR run on the 5' RACE reads, TCRdb lists one record per CDR3 protein. The repertoire consists of around 700,000 distinct CDR3 sequences, with roughly 25% occurring once and the leading ten covering 9.4%. These data were also reused for a study on T cells of mothers and their children.

This receptor was taken from a boy between 5 and 17 years old in good health. Source material: blood. The J gene is TRBJ1-2, the V gene TRBV25-1, with 8 bases aligning to TRBD1. CDR3 nucleotides: TGTGCCAGCAGTGAACCCTACAGGGGGGGCGGCTACACCTTC. The encoded protein is CASSEPYRGGGYTF.